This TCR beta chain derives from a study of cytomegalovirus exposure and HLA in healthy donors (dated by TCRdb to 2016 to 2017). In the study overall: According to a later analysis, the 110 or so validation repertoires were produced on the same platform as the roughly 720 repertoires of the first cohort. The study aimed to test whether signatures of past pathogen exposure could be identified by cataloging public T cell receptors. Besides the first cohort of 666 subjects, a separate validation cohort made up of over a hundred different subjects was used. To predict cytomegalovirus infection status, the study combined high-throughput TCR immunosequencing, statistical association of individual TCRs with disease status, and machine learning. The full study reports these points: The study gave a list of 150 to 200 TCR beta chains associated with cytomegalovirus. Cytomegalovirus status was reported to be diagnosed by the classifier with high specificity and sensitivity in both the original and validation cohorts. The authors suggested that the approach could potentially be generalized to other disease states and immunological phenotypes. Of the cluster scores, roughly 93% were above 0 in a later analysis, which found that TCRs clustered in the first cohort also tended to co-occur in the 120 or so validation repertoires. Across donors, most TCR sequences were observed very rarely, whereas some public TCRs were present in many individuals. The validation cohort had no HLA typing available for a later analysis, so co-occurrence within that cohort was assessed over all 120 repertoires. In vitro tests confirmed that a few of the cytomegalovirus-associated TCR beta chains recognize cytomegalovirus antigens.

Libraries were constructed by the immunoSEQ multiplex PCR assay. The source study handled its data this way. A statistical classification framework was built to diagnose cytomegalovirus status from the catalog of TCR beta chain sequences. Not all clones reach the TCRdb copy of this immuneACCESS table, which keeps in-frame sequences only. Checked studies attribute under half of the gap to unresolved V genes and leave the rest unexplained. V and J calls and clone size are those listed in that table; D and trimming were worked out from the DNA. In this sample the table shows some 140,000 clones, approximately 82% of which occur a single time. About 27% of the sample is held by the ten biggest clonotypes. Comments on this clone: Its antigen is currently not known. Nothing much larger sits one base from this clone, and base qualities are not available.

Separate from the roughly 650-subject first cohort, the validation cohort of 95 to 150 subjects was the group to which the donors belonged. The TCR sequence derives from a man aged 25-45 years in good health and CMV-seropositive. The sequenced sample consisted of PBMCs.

The CDR3 protein sequence reads: CASSSKKSGSSGETQYF. The DNA is TGTGCCAGCAGCTCAAAGAAATCTGGCAGCAGCGGAGAGACCCAGTACTTC. This sequence uses TRBV5-4 and TRBJ2-5; TRBD2 is perhaps the D gene, given 5 matching bases. V sheds 3 bases and J sheds 4 bases, leaving 22 bases between their ends. Looking up the germline V gene (reference sequence) yields CDR1 SGHNT and CDR2 YYREEE. Counted from cysteine to phenylalanine, this CDR3 has 17 amino acids. Only the CDR3 part of the read is kept: 51 bases, read in frame from the first base.